A selection of T cell receptor beta chains follows, all from one sample in a study of T cell repertoires in ileal Crohn's disease. Here immunoSEQ multiplex PCR was the method, and the copy in TCRdb shows in-frame clones only, minus some. Among 5,500 to 7,000 clones, about 96% were seen once, and the ten largest hold 0.31%. The specimen was ileal tissue. The receptors here all came from an adult with Crohn's disease. The CDR3 runs from the conserved cysteine through the conserved F or W. D genes are given only for firm matches. Rows may omit the clone size; those that give it use once, few, many or a size class.

J gene: TRBJ1-2
D gene: NA
clone size: once
V gene: TRBV5-1
CDR3 length: 15
CDR3 protein: CASSLERNRNYGYTF
CDR3 DNA: TGCGCCAGCAGCTTAGAACGAAACAGGAACTATGGCTACACCTTC

J gene: TRBJ1-2
D gene: NA
clone size: NA
V gene: TRBV9
CDR3 length: 13
CDR3 protein: CASSVPGGYGYTF
CDR3 DNA: TGTGCCAGCAGCGTACCCGGGGGGTATGGCTACACCTTC

J gene: TRBJ2-5
D gene: TRBD2
clone size: NA
V gene: TRBV6-9
CDR3 length: 17
CDR3 protein: CATPGLAGWMTQETQYF
CDR3 DNA: TGTGCCACCCCGGGGCTAGCGGGTTGGATGACCCAAGAGACCCAGTACTTC

J gene: TRBJ2-5
D gene: NA
clone size: NA
V gene: TRBV2
CDR3 length: 14
CDR3 protein: CASSGYGVEETQYF
CDR3 DNA: TGTGCCAGCAGTGGGTACGGGGTGGAAGAGACCCAGTACTTC

J gene: TRBJ1-5
D gene: NA
clone size: NA
V gene: TRBV2
CDR3 length: 15
CDR3 protein: CASSDGGNSNQPQHF
CDR3 DNA: TGTGCCAGCAGTGACGGGGGAAATAGCAATCAGCCCCAGCATTTT

J gene: TRBJ2-3
D gene: TRBD2
clone size: NA
V gene: TRBV18
CDR3 length: 16
CDR3 protein: CASSQTTGGGGDTQYF
CDR3 DNA: TGTGCCAGCTCACAAACGACCGGCGGGGGTGGAGATACGCAGTATTTT

J gene: TRBJ2-1
D gene: NA
clone size: NA
V gene: TRBV2
CDR3 length: 11
CDR3 protein: CASSALNEQFF
CDR3 DNA: TGTGCCAGCAGCGCACTGAATGAGCAGTTCTTC

J gene: TRBJ2-1
D gene: NA
clone size: NA
V gene: TRBV10-3
CDR3 length: 18
CDR3 protein: CAISEFSGGLNLYNEQFF
CDR3 DNA: TGTGCCATCAGTGAGTTTTCCGGGGGACTGAATCTCTACAATGAGCAGTTCTTC

J gene: TRBJ1-2
D gene: NA
clone size: NA
V gene: TRBV18
CDR3 length: 15
CDR3 protein: CASSPEGTRGYGYTF
CDR3 DNA: TGTGCCAGCTCACCGGAGGGGACGAGAGGCTACGGCTACACCTTC

J gene: TRBJ2-5
D gene: NA
clone size: NA
V gene: TRBV2
CDR3 length: 13
CDR3 protein: CASRVTEQETQYF
CDR3 DNA: TGTGCCAGCAGGGTTACAGAACAAGAGACCCAGTACTTC

J gene: TRBJ2-7
D gene: TRBD1
clone size: NA
V gene: TRBV6-1
CDR3 length: 14
CDR3 protein: CASRRQGSSYEQYF
CDR3 DNA: TGTGCCAGCAGACGACAGGGGAGCTCCTACGAGCAGTACTTC

J gene: TRBJ2-3
D gene: NA
clone size: NA
V gene: TRBV7-8
CDR3 length: 16
CDR3 protein: CASSLVGAVFGDTQYF
CDR3 DNA: TGTGCCAGCAGCTTAGTGGGGGCCGTTTTCGGAGATACGCAGTATTTT

J gene: TRBJ2-3
D gene: NA
clone size: NA
V gene: TRBV5-1
CDR3 length: 18
CDR3 protein: CASSLSLGGGLGTDTQYF
CDR3 DNA: TGCGCCAGCAGCTTGTCCCTAGGGGGGGGCTTGGGCACAGATACGCAGTATTTT

J gene: TRBJ2-3
D gene: TRBD2
clone size: NA
V gene: TRBV10-3
CDR3 length: 18
CDR3 protein: CATVGTSGGQRGGDTQYF
CDR3 DNA: TGTGCCACCGTTGGGACTAGCGGGGGCCAACGGGGGGGAGATACGCAGTATTTT

J gene: TRBJ2-3
D gene: NA
clone size: NA
V gene: TRBV2
CDR3 length: 15
CDR3 protein: CASSDGRGSTDTQYF
CDR3 DNA: TGTGCCAGCAGTGATGGGCGGGGCAGCACAGATACGCAGTATTTT

J gene: TRBJ2-1
D gene: NA
clone size: NA
V gene: TRBV30
CDR3 length: 12
CDR3 protein: CAWSVRGNEQFF
CDR3 DNA: TGTGCCTGGAGTGTACGAGGGAATGAGCAGTTCTTC

J gene: TRBJ1-1
D gene: NA
clone size: NA
V gene: TRBV5-1
CDR3 length: 14
CDR3 protein: CASSTREGSTEAFF
CDR3 DNA: TGCGCCAGCAGCACGCGCGAGGGTTCCACTGAAGCTTTCTTT

J gene: TRBJ1-5
D gene: NA
clone size: NA
V gene: TRBV5-6
CDR3 length: 14
CDR3 protein: CASSLGQNNQPQHF
CDR3 DNA: TGTGCCAGCAGCTTGGGCCAGAACAATCAGCCCCAGCATTTT

J gene: TRBJ2-2
D gene: NA
clone size: NA
V gene: TRBV19
CDR3 length: 14
CDR3 protein: CASRRVSDTGELFF
CDR3 DNA: TGTGCCAGCAGGAGGGTTTCGGACACCGGGGAGCTGTTTTTT

J gene: TRBJ1-5
D gene: TRBD1
clone size: NA
V gene: TRBV7-2
CDR3 length: 17
CDR3 protein: CASSDDPGGAGNQPQHF
CDR3 DNA: TGTGCCAGCAGCGACGATCCAGGGGGCGCGGGCAATCAGCCCCAGCATTTT

J gene: TRBJ2-1
D gene: NA
clone size: NA
V gene: TRBV5-1
CDR3 length: 13
CDR3 protein: CASSWTDKNEQFF
CDR3 DNA: TGCGCCAGCAGCTGGACTGATAAAAATGAGCAGTTCTTC

J gene: TRBJ2-7
D gene: NA
clone size: NA
V gene: TRBV5-1
CDR3 length: 13
CDR3 protein: CASSFGRADEQYF
CDR3 DNA: TGCGCCAGCAGCTTCGGCAGGGCGGATGAGCAGTACTTC

J gene: TRBJ1-1
D gene: NA
clone size: NA
V gene: TRBV6-5
CDR3 length: 14
CDR3 protein: CASTRTLMNTEAFF
CDR3 DNA: TGTGCCAGCACCAGGACATTGATGAACACTGAAGCTTTCTTT

J gene: TRBJ1-3
D gene: NA
clone size: NA
V gene: TRBV7-2
CDR3 length: 12
CDR3 protein: CASSGQGNTIYF
CDR3 DNA: TGTGCCAGCAGCGGACAGGGAAACACCATATATTTT

J gene: TRBJ1-6
D gene: TRBD1
clone size: NA
V gene: TRBV5-4
CDR3 length: 14
CDR3 protein: CASRSDRGSSPLHF
CDR3 DNA: TGTGCCAGCAGGTCCGACAGGGGCTCCTCACCCCTCCACTTT

J gene: TRBJ1-3
D gene: NA
clone size: NA
V gene: TRBV5-4
CDR3 length: 13
CDR3 protein: CASSLDTRNTIYF
CDR3 DNA: TGTGCCAGCAGCCTCGACACACGAAACACCATATATTTT

J gene: TRBJ2-3
D gene: TRBD1
clone size: NA
V gene: TRBV5-6
CDR3 length: 17
CDR3 protein: CASSLSLQGEYADTQYF
CDR3 DNA: TGTGCCAGCAGCCTAAGCTTACAGGGGGAGTATGCAGATACGCAGTATTTT